Shown below are 17 T cell receptor beta chains from a single sample sequenced in a study of T cells in Graves' hyperthyroidism and ophthalmopathy. From RNA transcripts, TCR beta CDR3 regions were amplified. The primer set for the first-round RT-PCR of the TCR CDR3 was HTBI. TCRdb redid the calling of the multiplex PCR reads with MiXCR, one entry per CDR3 protein. The table shows nearly 600,000 distinct CDR3 sequences, with approximately 15% occurring only once. The sample comprised blood. The receptors shown here come from a woman younger than 30 with Graves' ophthalmopathy.

This clonotype showed up many times. The genes are TRBV30 and TRBJ1-5; D is uncertain. Looked up from germline, CDR1 is GTSNPN and CDR2 is SVGIG (reference sequence). This CDR3 has 12 amino acids. Trimming pared 0 bases from V and 6 bases from J, leaving 6 bases between. The CDR3 spells CAWSVQVQPQHF. CDR3 bases: TGTGCCTGGAGTGTACAAGTTCAGCCCCAGCATTTT.

Notes on this clonotype: This may be a read error: a much more frequent sequence differs by one nucleotide. This sequence joins TRBV6-1 and TRBJ2-7, with 9 bases matching TRBD2. Germline values: CDR1 MNHNS, CDR2 SASEGT. V was clipped by 8 bases and J by 4 bases; unmatched bases: 15. The CDR3 sequence is 16 residues long. In DNA form, the CDR3 reads TGTGCCAGCGGGGAGACTAGCGGCTATCTCTTTTACGAGCAGTACTTC. Translation gives CASGETSGYLFYEQYF.

This clonotype has a count of ten or more. The chain links TRBV2 to TRBJ2-7, with D hard to call. Germline loops: CDR1 SNHLY, CDR2 FYNNEI. Trimming shortened V by 5 bases and J by 7 bases, and 6 bases separated the two germline ends. The CDR3 is 10 residues long. CDR3 in amino acids: CASSSREQYF. DNA of the CDR3: TGTGCCAGCAGTTCTCGGGAGCAGTACTTC.

CDR3: CATFAPQETQYF. The CDR3 nucleotides are TGTGCCACCTTCGCCCCCCAAGAGACCCAGTACTTC. This chain uses TRBV5-4 with TRBJ2-5; unclear D gene. The CDR3 is 12 amino acids. V was pared by 9 bases and J by 1 base, with 10 bases between. Per the germline V gene, CDR1 is SGHNT and CDR2 is YYREEE (reference sequence). Full variable domain (remainder filled in from reference TRBV5-4 and TRBJ2-5): ETGVTQSPTHLIKTRGQQVTLRCSSQSGHNTVSWYQQALGQGPQFIFQYYREEENGRGNFPPRFSGLQFPNYSSELNVNALELDDSALYLCATFAPQETQYFGPGTRLLVL.

This clonotype was detected many times. The chain recombines TRBV6-1 with TRBJ2-3; D is uncertain. Trimming took 6 bases from V and 0 from J, leaving 10 bases between them. In germline, CDR1 is MNHNS, CDR2 SASEGT. This CDR3 spans 14 amino acids. CDR3 DNA sequence: TGTGCCAGCAGGCCGGGCCTAAGCACAGATACGCAGTATTTT. This translates into CASRPGLSTDTQYF.

As concerns this clonotype: A much larger clone lies one base from this, so it may be a read error. The rearrangement joins TRBV25-1 to TRBJ2-5, with D uncertain. The CDR3 totals 14 residues. Germline-derived CDR1 and CDR2 are MGHDK and SYGVNS. Trimming removed 2 bases at V and 1 base at J, with 8 bases between. The CDR3: CASSEIRSQETQYF. The CDR3 DNA is TGTGCCAGCAGTGAAATAAGGAGCCAAGAGACCCAGTACTTC.

This clonotype was recorded many times. This chain uses TRBV7-8 with TRBJ2-5; 10 bases are a match to TRBD2. There are 15 residues in the CDR3. With V trimmed by 3 bases and J by 2 bases, 3 bases remained unmatched. CDR1 and CDR2 from the germline V gene are SGHVS and FQNEAQ. CDR3 residues: CASSFSSGGQETQYF. The CDR3 DNA follows: TGTGCCAGCAGCTTCTCTAGCGGGGGACAAGAGACCCAGTACTTC.

The rearrangement uses TRBV9 and TRBJ1-2, with 7 bases lining up with TRBD1. Germline V gene sequence: CDR1 SGDLS, CDR2 YYNGEE. V shed 7 bases, J shed 5 bases, and the junction held 11 bases outside the gene matches. The CDR3 has 14 residues. The CDR3: CASATRDSPYGYTF. In DNA form, the CDR3 reads TGTGCCAGCGCCACCCGGGACAGCCCGTATGGCTACACCTTC.

Ten or more counts support this clonotype. The gene calls are TRBV6-1 and TRBJ2-2; 10 positions match TRBD1. V shed 10 bases and J 4 bases; nucleotides not matched to a gene: 3. Germline V gene data show CDR1 as MNHNS and CDR2 as SASEGT. The CDR3 covers 13 residues. CDR3: CATDRGPTGELFF. The CDR3 bases are TGTGCCACCGACAGGGGGCCCACCGGGGAGCTGTTTTTT.

This clonotype was observed at least ten times. The chain couples TRBV11-1 to TRBJ2-7; D uncertain. Trimming shortened V by 1 base and J by 0 bases, and 7 bases separated the two germline ends. CDR1 is SGHAT and CDR2 is FQDESV in the germline V gene (reference sequence). This CDR3 comprises 14 residues. The CDR3 here is CASSLGHSSYEQYF. In DNA form, the CDR3 reads TGTGCCAGCAGCTTAGGTCACAGCTCCTACGAGCAGTACTTC.

This clonotype showed up many times. DNA of the CDR3: TGTGCCAGCAGTCCTCCGACAGGGACGAGCTACGAGCAGTACTTC. Translated: CASSPPTGTSYEQYF. The J gene is TRBJ2-7, the V gene TRBV28, with TRBD1 matching 7 bases. CDR1 and CDR2 from the germline V gene are MDHEN and SYDVKM. The ends lost 5 bases at V and 3 bases at J; junction bases unmatched: 10. The CDR3 extends over 15 amino acids. The variable domain in full, completed from reference TRBV28 and TRBJ2-7, reads DVKVTQSSRYLVKRTGEKVFLECVQDMDHENMFWYRQDPGLGLRLIYFSYDVKMKEKGDIPEGYSVSREKKERFSLILESASTNQTSMYLCASSPPTGTSYEQYFGPGTRLTVT.

Ten or more counts support this clonotype. The rearrangement joins TRBV11-2 to TRBJ2-5; D gene unclear. V was cut by 4 bases and J by 2 bases, with 2 bases left in between. Germline values: CDR1 SGHAT, CDR2 FQNNGV. The CDR3 loop spans 11 amino acids. The CDR3 nucleotides are TGTGCCAGCAGCTGGCAAGAGACCCAGTACTTC. Its protein product is CASSWQETQYF.

This clonotype was detected a few times. The chain links TRBV11-2 to TRBJ2-7; 13 bases are shared with TRBD2. Trimming took 5 bases from V and 6 from J; bases not matched to a gene: 13. Per the germline V gene, CDR1 is SGHAT and CDR2 is FQNNGV. This CDR3 contains 17 residues. CDR3 sequence (DNA): TGTGCCAGCAGCCCCCGGACTAGCGGGAGCCATCCGTCCGAGCAGTACTTC. This sequence encodes CASSPRTSGSHPSEQYF.

The sample holds many counts of this clonotype. The CDR3 DNA reads as TGTGCCAGCACCACCGAAGGGACCGCAGAAGAGACCCAGTACTTC. Protein product: CASTTEGTAEETQYF. This chain joins TRBV2 and TRBJ2-5; TRBD1 or TRBD2 may be the D gene (5 bases each). V was cut by 7 bases and J by 3 bases, with 18 bases left in between. Germline lookup yields CDR1 SNHLY and CDR2 FYNNEI. The CDR3 consists of 15 residues.

Notes on this clonotype: This may come from a read error, since a much larger clone is one base off. This chain connects TRBV5-1 to TRBJ2-7, with 10 bases identical to TRBD2. From germline, CDR1 is SGHRS and CDR2 YFSETQ. The CDR3 runs to 14 residues. The CDR3 loop reads CAGSFQREGDEQYF. For the CDR3, the DNA is TGCGCCGGCAGCTTTCAGCGGGAGGGCGACGAGCAGTACTTC.

In this sample, this clonotype turned up many times. The chain is built from TRBV5-1 and TRBJ2-5; TRBD1 matches 7 bases. In germline, CDR1 is SGHRS, CDR2 YFSETQ. Trimming took 3 bases from V and 2 from J; bases not matched to a gene: 4. The CDR3 spans 14 residues. The CDR3 sequence: CASSYQTGQETQYF. The DNA for the CDR3 is TGCGCCAGCAGCTACCAGACAGGGCAAGAGACCCAGTACTTC.

This clonotype has only a few counts. This clone may be a read error of a much larger clone one base away. The chain links TRBV2 to TRBJ1-5, with D possibly matching TRBD1 (6 bases). Germline values: CDR1 SNHLY, CDR2 FYNNEI. Trimming cost V 5 bases and J 0 bases, with 11 bases left between them. CDR3 length: 15 amino acids. The CDR3 here is CASSKNRDSNQPQHF. The CDR3 nucleotides are TGTGCCAGCAGTAAAAACAGGGATAGCAATCAGCCCCAGCATTTT.